The present T cell receptor (beta chain) was sequenced within a study of cytomegalovirus exposure and HLA in healthy donors. V shed 7 bases and J 7 bases; nucleotides not matched to a gene: 12. The length of the CDR3 is 15 residues. Germline V lookup: CDR1 MDHEN, CDR2 SYDVKM. Primers: 60 Vbeta forward and 13 Jbeta reverse. Sequencing was performed with immunoSEQ multiplex PCR; in TCRdb, only in-frame clones are kept and a portion is missing. The repertoire consists of about 250,000 clones, with roughly 70% occurring once and the leading ten covering about 2.1%. The clonotype comes from a female donor in good health and CMV-seronegative. The sample comprised PBMCs. V is TRBV28 and J is TRBJ2-7; 11 nucleotides align to TRBD1. The CDR3 bases are TGTGCCAGCATCCTCCCCGGGACAGGGGGTGGGGAGCAGTACTTC. It is translated as CASILPGTGGGEQYF.